This record looks at one T cell receptor beta chain sequence and its context. The data were obtained in a study of blood T cell repertoires in COVID-19. Germline V lookup: CDR1 MNHNY, CDR2 SVGAGI (reference sequence). This CDR3 region has 17 residues. V gave up 5 bases and J gave up 7 bases; unmatched junction bases: 11. Authors' processing steps: Reference gene primers were amplified, and this amplification served to estimate nucleated cell counts. TCRdb's table, derived via immunoSEQ multiplex PCR, lists solely in-frame clones and lacks some. That table gives V, J and clone size, and the DNA gave D and trimming. The sample includes roughly 100,000 clones, roughly 76% of them seen just once.

Sequenced sample: peripheral blood. The source of this sequence is a man aged 80 or over with COVID-19, enrolled during active disease. The rearrangement links TRBV6-6 to TRBJ1-4; 12 bases map to TRBD1. CDR3 protein: CASSRPRDRGRVEKLFF. The CDR3 DNA sequence: TGTGCCAGCAGTCGCCCCCGGGACAGGGGGCGTGTTGAAAAACTGTTTTTT.